This entry describes one T cell receptor (beta chain). These data are taken from a study of TIL therapy for anti-PD-1-resistant metastatic lung cancer. The CDR3 runs 12 residues. Trimming removed 3 bases at V and 8 bases at J, with 10 bases between. CDR1 MNHNS and CDR2 SASEGT come from the germline V gene. Time point noted: pre-treatment sample, taken before nivolumab and TIL therapy. Tumor tissue came from excised metastases, mostly pleural nodules or supraclavicular lymph nodes. Patients were adults with stage 4 NSCLC. The immunoSEQ assay was v3. Profiled with immunoSEQ multiplex PCR; TCRdb holds only in-frame clones, not every one. Altogether 45,000 to 60,000 clones are present, just over 70% being singletons, with the ten largest covering approximately 5.6%.

This receptor was identified in a person aged 25-79 years with non-small cell lung cancer. Sample: tumor tissue, taken at baseline. The chain joins TRBV6-1 to TRBJ1-1; D uncertain. This CDR3 reads CASSEGRAEAFF. The CDR3 DNA follows: TGTGCCAGCAGTGAGGGTCGGGCGGAAGCTTTCTTT.